Each of the 19 T cell receptor beta chains below was sequenced from the same sample in a study of blood T cell repertoires in COVID-19. Repertoires were generated with immunoSEQ multiplex PCR, while TCRdb's copy carries only in-frame clones and drops some. This table has about 170,000 clones, approximately 90% appearing once. The sample consisted of peripheral blood. All receptors derive from a man aged 50 to 60 who had recovered from COVID-19.

This clone was detected once. CDR3 protein: CSVGTSGRGDTQYF. In DNA form, the CDR3 reads TGCAGCGTTGGCACTAGCGGGAGGGGGGATACGCAGTATTTT. The V gene is TRBV29-1, the J gene TRBJ2-3; TRBD2 agrees at 13 bases. The CDR3 runs 14 residues. V trimming: 4 bases; J trimming: 6 bases; junction bases outside the gene matches: 4. Germline V gene sequence: CDR1 SQVTM, CDR2 ANQGSEA.

The chain is built from TRBV6-5 and TRBJ2-1, with 9 bases that match TRBD2. The V gene's germline CDR1 is MNHEY and CDR2 SVGAGI. The CDR3 loop spans 15 amino acids. The V gene end was trimmed by 5 bases and the J gene end by 12 bases; junction bases not matched to a gene: 14. This CDR3 is CASSTQGREGQGQFF. The CDR3 DNA reads as TGTGCCAGCAGTACCCAGGGGCGGGAGGGCCAAGGGCAGTTCTTC.

CDR3: CASRTSGGVLDTQYF. CDR3 nucleotides: TGTGCCAGCAGAACTAGCGGGGGGGTTTTGGATACGCAGTATTTT. The gene calls are TRBV7-3 and TRBJ2-3; TRBD2 matches at 13 bases. The CDR3 runs to 15 residues. Germline V CDR1 and CDR2: SGHTA, FQGTGA. Trimming cost V 6 bases and J 6 bases; bases outside gene matches: 6.

This chain links TRBV7-2 with TRBJ2-7; TRBD1 might be the D (6 bases). CDR1 and CDR2 (germline): SGHTA, FQGNSA. CDR3 length: 11 residues. The V end was cut by 8 bases, the J end by 6 bases, with 11 bases between. CDR3 in amino acids: CASAGVGEQYF. Written as DNA, the CDR3 is TGTGCCAGCGCAGGGGTAGGCGAGCAGTACTTC.

J is TRBJ1-1 and V is TRBV5-4, with 9 bases matching TRBD1. CDR1 is SGHNT, CDR2 YYREEE, per germline (reference sequence). The CDR3 extends over 14 amino acids. The trim removed 4 bases at V and 1 base at J, leaving 2 bases unmatched. CDR3 coding DNA: TGTGCCAGCAGCGGGGGACAGGGGAACACTGAAGCTTTCTTT. Translated, it gives CASSGGQGNTEAFF. Complete variable domain (other parts from reference TRBV5-4 and TRBJ1-1): ETGVTQSPTHLIKTRGQQVTLRCSSQSGHNTVSWYQQALGQGPQFIFQYYREEENGRGNFPPRFSGLQFPNYSSELNVNALELDDSALYLCASSGGQGNTEAFFGQGTRLTVV.

Comments on this clone: The junction departs from the called germline gene at one end, perhaps through a read error. This chain uses TRBV12-3 or TRBV12-4 with TRBJ1-2; 7 nucleotides agree with TRBD1. The CDR3 covers 13 residues. As DNA, the CDR3 is TGTGCCAGCAGATTAGACAGGGTGGATGGCTACACCTTC. The encoded protein is CASRLDRVDGYTF.

This clone was seen a single time. The CDR3 DNA sequence: TGTGCCAGCAGCCCGACAGGGAAAGAGACCCAGTACTTC. Its translation is CASSPTGKETQYF. The chain recombines TRBV11-2 with TRBJ2-5; 7 bases match TRBD1. V trimming: 5 bases; J trimming: 3 bases; junction bases outside the gene matches: 3. From germline, CDR1 is SGHAT and CDR2 FQNNGV. The CDR3 consists of 13 residues.

This chain links TRBV7-2 with TRBJ1-5; 10 bases line up with TRBD1. The ends lost 0 bases at V and 0 bases at J; junction bases unmatched: 5. From germline, CDR1 is SGHTA and CDR2 FQGNSA. This CDR3 region has 18 residues. The CDR3 is CASSLAGQGVSSNQPQHF. The CDR3 coding sequence is TGTGCCAGCAGCTTAGCAGGACAGGGGGTTTCTAGCAATCAGCCCCAGCATTTT.

The gene calls are TRBV18 and TRBJ1-3, with D uncertain. Trimming took off 2 bases at V and 1 base at J, with 9 bases between the two ends. Germline CDR1 KGHSH, CDR2 LQKENI. The CDR3 consists of 15 residues. The CDR3 sequence is CASSPKPPSGNTIYF. CDR3 in DNA: TGTGCCAGCTCACCAAAGCCACCTTCTGGAAACACCATATATTTT.

The V call is TRBV30, the J call TRBJ1-2, with TRBD1 identical over 10 bases. The CDR3 sequence is 11 residues long. The germline V gene has CDR1 GTSNPN and CDR2 SVGIG (reference sequence). CDR3 amino acids: CAKDRGYGYTF. DNA of the CDR3: TGTGCGAAGGACAGGGGGTATGGCTACACCTTC.

V is TRBV12-3 or TRBV12-4 and J is TRBJ2-2; a possible D gene is TRBD1 (5 bases). The CDR3 length is 13 residues. Trimming took 4 bases from V and 4 from J, leaving 7 bases between them. CDR3 protein: CASSSQATGELFF. The CDR3 nucleotides are TGTGCCAGCAGTTCACAGGCCACCGGGGAGCTGTTTTTT.

J is TRBJ1-2 and V is TRBV19, with 12 bases aligning to TRBD1. CDR3 size: 18 residues. Germline V gene lookup returns CDR1 LNHDA and CDR2 SQIVND (reference sequence). V was clipped by 5 bases and J by 0 bases; unmatched bases: 10. CDR3 residues: CASSAKPGTGGANYGYTF. DNA for the CDR3: TGTGCCAGTAGTGCAAAACCCGGGACAGGGGGCGCTAACTATGGCTACACCTTC. Full variable domain (missing parts from reference TRBV19 and TRBJ1-2): DGGITQSPKYLFRKEGQNVTLSCEQNLNHDAMYWYRQDPGQGLRLIYYSQIVNDFQKGDIAEGYSVSREKKESFPLTVTSAQKNPTAFYLCASSAKPGTGGANYGYTFGSGTRLTVV.

V is TRBV7-2 and J is TRBJ1-5, with D perhaps TRBD1 (6 bases). The CDR3 has 14 residues. Germline assignment: CDR1 SGHTA and CDR2 FQGNSA. V was cut by 3 bases and J by 6 bases, with 12 bases left in between. CDR3 region: CASSFNPGVQPQHF. CDR3 coding DNA: TGTGCCAGCAGCTTCAACCCAGGGGTTCAGCCCCAGCATTTT.

The V call is TRBV3-1 (or the pseudogene TRBV3-2), the J call TRBJ1-1; D perhaps matches TRBD1 (6 bases). The germline CDR1 and CDR2 sequences are LGHDT and YNNKEL (reference sequence). Between the trimmed V and J ends, which lost 4 bases and 5 bases, there was a span of 14 bases. The CDR3 totals 14 residues. The CDR3 coding sequence is TGTGCCAGCAGCCCACTCGGACAGAAGACTGAAGCTTTCTTT. Encoded protein: CASSPLGQKTEAFF.

This chain connects TRBV6-5 to TRBJ1-5, with D tentatively TRBD1 (6 bases). The CDR3 spans 14 residues. From germline, CDR1 is MNHEY and CDR2 SVGAGI. Deletions cut 5 bases from V and 3 bases from J, with 11 bases between. The CDR3 sequence is CASSPQGTNQPQHF. CDR3 DNA sequence: TGTGCCAGCAGTCCCCAGGGGACCAATCAGCCCCAGCATTTT.

V usage is TRBV5-6 and J usage is TRBJ1-2; 10 bases agree with TRBD1. Germline V lookup: CDR1 SGHDT, CDR2 YYEEEE. Germline trimming cut 2 bases from V and 4 bases from J; bases unmatched to any gene: 14. The CDR3 contains 18 residues. CDR3 protein: CASSLGRDRGTLGYGYTF. The CDR3 nucleotides read TGTGCCAGCAGCTTAGGCCGGGACAGGGGAACGTTGGGCTATGGCTACACCTTC.

The rearrangement joins TRBV7-8 to TRBJ1-1; 7 bases map to TRBD1. CDR3 size: 15 residues. Germline-derived CDR1 and CDR2 are SGHVS and FQNEAQ. Unmatched junction bases numbered 10, after V lost 5 bases and J lost 4 bases. The CDR3 spells CASSKEAGGITEAFF. The CDR3 DNA reads TGTGCCAGCAGCAAAGAGGCAGGGGGTATCACTGAAGCTTTCTTT.

This clone was recorded only once. CDR3 sequence (DNA): TGTGCCAGCAGCCATGGGACAGGGGGCCTCTACAATGAGCAGTTCTTC. Its translation is CASSHGTGGLYNEQFF. The chain combines TRBV3-1 (or the pseudogene TRBV3-2) with TRBJ2-1, with TRBD1 identical over 12 bases. Trimming at V came to 3 bases and at J to 3 bases, leaving 3 bases not matched to a gene. Germline CDR1 LGHDT, CDR2 YNNKEL (reference sequence). The CDR3 totals 16 residues.

This chain joins TRBV18 and TRBJ1-4; D is unclear. The CDR3 has 14 amino acids. Trimming stripped 3 bases from V and 4 bases from J, with 9 bases between. From germline, CDR1 is KGHSH and CDR2 LQKENI. CDR3 in amino acids: CASSPSNSNEKLFF. CDR3 bases: TGTGCCAGCTCACCGTCGAACAGTAATGAAAAACTGTTTTTT. The complete variable domain, with remaining parts taken from reference TRBV18 and TRBJ1-4, reads NAGVMQNPRHLVRRRGQEARLRCSPMKGHSHVYWYRQLPEEGLKFMVYLQKENIIDESGMPKERFSAEFPKEGPSILRIQQVVRGDSAAYFCASSPSNSNEKLFFGSGTQLSVL.